This T cell receptor (beta chain) originates from a study of blood T cell repertoires in COVID-19. At the level of the study: Acute-phase and convalescent COVID-19 samples originated in the United States, Italy and Spain. T cells, B-cell-depleted T cells, or PBMCs provided the cDNA or gDNA that served as material.

In the original analysis: The authors estimated nucleated cell counts from reference gene primer amplification. Sequencing was performed with immunoSEQ multiplex PCR; in TCRdb, only in-frame clones are kept and a portion is missing. V, J and clone size are those of that table, while D and trimming were read from the DNA. In the table there are under 250,000 clones, approximately 88% of which are singletons. This CDR3 has 17 residues. Losses at the gene ends were 3 bases for V and 1 base for J; bases not matched to a gene: 9. CDR1 and CDR2 (germline): MNHEY, SMNVEV (reference sequence). This clone has more than one count but fewer than ten.

Sample: peripheral blood. The TCR originated in a man between 60 and 75 years old who had recovered from COVID-19. V gene TRBV27 combines with J gene TRBJ2-7; 10 bases agree with TRBD1. For the CDR3, the DNA is TGTGCCAGCAGTTTCAATCCCGGGACAGGGGTTTCCTACGAGCAGTACTTC. It translates to CASSFNPGTGVSYEQYF.